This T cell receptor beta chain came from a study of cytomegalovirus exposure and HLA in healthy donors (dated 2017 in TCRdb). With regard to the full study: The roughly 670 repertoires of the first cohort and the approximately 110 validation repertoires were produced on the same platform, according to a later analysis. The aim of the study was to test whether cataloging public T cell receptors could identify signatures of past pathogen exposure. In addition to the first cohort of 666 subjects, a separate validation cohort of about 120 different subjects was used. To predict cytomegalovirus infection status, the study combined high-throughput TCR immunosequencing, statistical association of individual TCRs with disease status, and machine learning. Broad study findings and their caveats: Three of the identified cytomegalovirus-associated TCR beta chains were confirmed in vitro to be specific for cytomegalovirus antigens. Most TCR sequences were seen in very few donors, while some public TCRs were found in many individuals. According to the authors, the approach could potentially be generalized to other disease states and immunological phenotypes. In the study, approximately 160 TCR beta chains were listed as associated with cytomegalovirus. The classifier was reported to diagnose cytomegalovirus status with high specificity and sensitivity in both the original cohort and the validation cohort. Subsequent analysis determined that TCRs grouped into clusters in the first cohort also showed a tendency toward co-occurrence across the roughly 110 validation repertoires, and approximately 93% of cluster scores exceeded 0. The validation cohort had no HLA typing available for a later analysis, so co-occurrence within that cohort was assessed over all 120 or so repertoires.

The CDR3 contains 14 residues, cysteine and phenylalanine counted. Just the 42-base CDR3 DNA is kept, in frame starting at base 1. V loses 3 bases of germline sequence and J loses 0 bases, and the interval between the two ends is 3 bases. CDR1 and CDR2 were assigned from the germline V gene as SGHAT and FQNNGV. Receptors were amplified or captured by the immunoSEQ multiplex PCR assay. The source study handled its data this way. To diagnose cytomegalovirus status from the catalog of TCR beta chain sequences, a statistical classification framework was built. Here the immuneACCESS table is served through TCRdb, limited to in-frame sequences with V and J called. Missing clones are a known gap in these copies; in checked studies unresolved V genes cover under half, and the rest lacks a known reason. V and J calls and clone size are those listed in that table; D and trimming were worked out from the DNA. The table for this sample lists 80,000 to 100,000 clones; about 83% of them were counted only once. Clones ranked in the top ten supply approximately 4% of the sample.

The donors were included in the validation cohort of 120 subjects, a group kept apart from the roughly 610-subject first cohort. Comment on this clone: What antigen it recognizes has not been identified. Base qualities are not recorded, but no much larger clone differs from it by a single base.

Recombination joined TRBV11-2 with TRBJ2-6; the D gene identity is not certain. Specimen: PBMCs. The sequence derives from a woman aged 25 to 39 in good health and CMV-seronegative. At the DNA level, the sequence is TGTGCCAGCAGCTTCAACTCTGGGGCCAACGTCCTGACTTTC. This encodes CASSFNSGANVLTF.